Sequencing of this TCR beta chain was carried out in a study of blood T cell repertoires in COVID-19. On the study more broadly: PBMCs, B-cell-depleted T cells, or T cells provided the cDNA or gDNA that made up the material.

Original processing notes: Amplification of reference gene primers was used by the study to estimate nucleated cell counts. Generated by immunoSEQ multiplex PCR, the TCRdb table keeps only in-frame clones and is missing some. The V and J calls and clone size were taken over from that table, and D and trimming were inferred from the DNA. The sample has roughly 100,000 clones; 87% are singletons. The CDR3 contains 16 residues. CDR1 and CDR2 (germline): SEHNR, FQNEAQ (reference sequence). J lost 3 bases, V lost 1 base, and 3 bases had no gene match. This clone was recorded once. Followed longitudinally, the Seattle patients had been enrolled during active infection.

Sequenced input: peripheral blood. The receptor was isolated from a woman in her 50s with COVID-19, enrolled during active disease. The V gene is TRBV7-9, the J gene TRBJ2-3, with 11 nucleotides matching TRBD2. The CDR3 nucleotides are TGTGCCAGCAGCTTAGTCCTAGCGGGGGGTACAGATACGCAGTATTTT. Translated, it gives CASSLVLAGGTDTQYF.